This is a list of T cell receptor beta chains from one sample in a study of blood T cells in healthy people across ages. TCRdb redid the calling of the 5' RACE reads with MiXCR, one entry per CDR3 protein. The sample contains approximately 960,000 distinct CDR3 sequences, about 29% of which appear only once. A further study also used this sample, focusing on T cells of mothers and their children.

Input material: blood. These receptors all come from a woman aged 35 to 49 in good health. The CDR3 runs from the conserved cysteine through the conserved F or W.

v_call cdr3_length cdr3_aa
TRBV2 13 CASKASGADTQYF
TRBV4-1 13 CASSQGISYEQYF
TRBV28 15 CASIVRGARYNEQYF
TRBV5-5 14 CASSLGWRGETQYF
TRBV7-2 14 CVSSLELSTDTQYF
TRBV29-1 14 CSVVARGLSYGYTF
TRBV12-3/TRBV12-4 15 CASSPGGGNYNEQYF
TRBV28 15 CASSVRTPPTGTQYF
TRBV12-3/TRBV12-4 14 CATQPGLGYNEQFF
TRBV20-1 15 CSAGGGVRLNYGYTF
TRBV20-1 15 CSASDSGTVANQQFF
TRBV14 14 CASSLPGQNEKLFF
TRBV20-1 18 CSATGTSGDGISTDTQYF
TRBV29-1 14 CSGGGGTMNTEAFF
TRBV12-3/TRBV12-4 13 CASRTDSYNEQFF
TRBV6-6 16 CASSLMDRGLQETQYF
TRBV20-1 15 CSARDRATIAYEQYF
TRBV29-1 12 CSVLGGAGEQYF
TRBV5-5 16 CASSLTADRAGETQYF
TRBV20-1 16 CSARDRGGPSSYEQYF
TRBV4-3 14 CASSQDQAWGEAFF
TRBV3-1 16 CASSQVRGGGYNEQFF
TRBV10-3 15 CAISGPDRGNYEQYF
TRBV7-2 12 CVSSLGRDTQYF
TRBV7-3 15 CASSPGQGWYNEQFF
TRBV28 16 CASSLSAGATNEKLFF
TRBV20-1 12 CSARGGTYEQYF